One and the same sample provided the 22 T cell receptor beta chains below, sequenced in a study of early T cells in non-severe SARS-CoV-2 infection. MiXCR was run by TCRdb on the 5' RACE reads, yielding one entry per CDR3 protein. The repertoire holds around 82,000 distinct CDR3 sequences, with roughly 14% as singletons. Sample: whole blood. Receptor source: an adult who was a healthcare worker with PCR-confirmed SARS-CoV-2 infection or an uninfected control (not recorded which).

This clonotype was picked up a small number of times. V gene TRBV4-1 combines with J gene TRBJ2-3; 9 bases are shared with TRBD2. Per germline, CDR1 MGHRA and CDR2 YSYEKL. V shed 1 base, J shed 7 bases, and the junction held 9 bases outside the gene matches. The CDR3 totals 16 residues. DNA of the CDR3: TGCGCCAGCAGCCAAGGTTCGAGCGGGGGGCAAAATACGCAGTATTTT. This gives the protein CASSQGSSGGQNTQYF.

This clonotype was counted only a few times. CDR3 protein: CSARASYTEAFF. CDR3 DNA sequence: TGCAGTGCTAGAGCCTCCTACACTGAAGCTTTCTTT. The chain combines TRBV20-1 with TRBJ1-1; D is unresolved. This CDR3 spans 12 amino acids. CDR1 and CDR2 from the germline V gene are DFQATT and SNEGSKA (reference sequence). Trimming took off 1 base at V and 3 bases at J, with 6 bases between the two ends.

The J gene is TRBJ2-5, the V gene TRBV5-5; D may be TRBD1 (5 bases). V lost 2 bases and J lost 6, with 14 bases in between. The CDR3 consists of 14 residues. Germline V CDR1 and CDR2: SGHKS, YYEKEE (reference sequence). DNA of the CDR3: TGTGCCAGCAGCTTTGAGCAGGGTAGAAAGACCCAGTACTTC. Translation: CASSFEQGRKTQYF.

This clonotype was counted ten times or more. V usage is TRBV15 and J usage is TRBJ2-7; 7 bases are a match to TRBD1. CDR1 and CDR2 (germline): LNHNV, YYDKDF (reference sequence). Losses at the gene ends were 6 bases for V and 2 bases for J; bases not matched to a gene: 7. This CDR3 region has 14 residues. CDR3 residues: CATREDRVPYEQYV. In nucleotides, the CDR3 is TGTGCCACCAGAGAAGACAGGGTTCCCTACGAGCAGTACGTC.

About this clonotype itself: One end of the junction is discordant with germline, which a read error may explain. The chain employs TRBV11-2 and TRBJ2-6; D not resolved. CDR1 and CDR2 (germline): SGHAT, FQNNGV. This CDR3 region has 16 residues. This CDR3 is CASSSDRSSGTNVLTF. The CDR3 nucleotides read TGTGCCAGCAGCTCGGATCGAAGCTCTGGGACCAACGTCCTGACTTTC.

This clonotype was recorded at least ten times. The chain carries TRBV14 and TRBJ2-5; D may correspond to TRBD1 or TRBD2 (5 bases each). The ends were cut back, 3 bases at V and 5 bases at J, with 10 bases in the middle. This CDR3 region has 13 residues. The germline V gene encodes CDR1 SGHDN and CDR2 FVKESK. CDR3 coding DNA: TGTGCCAGCAGCCAGTGGGGGTTGGAGACCCAGTACTTC. As protein: CASSQWGLETQYF.

The chain recombines TRBV27 with TRBJ2-5; D unresolved. This CDR3 has 14 residues. Germline CDR1 MNHEY, CDR2 SMNVEV (reference sequence). The ends were cut back, 5 bases at V and 2 bases at J, with 12 bases in the middle. CDR3 nucleotides: TGTGCCAGCAGTCCTGACCGGAGACAAGAGACCCAGTACTTC. It translates to CASSPDRRQETQYF.

This clonotype was seen a few times. The chain joins TRBV7-9 to TRBJ2-5; 8 bases fit TRBD2. Looked up from germline, CDR1 is SEHNR and CDR2 is FQNEAQ (reference sequence). The CDR3 extends over 16 amino acids. Trimming at V came to 3 bases and at J to 5 bases, leaving 11 bases not matched to a gene. The CDR3 coding sequence is TGTGCCAGCAGCTTCCCCCTGAGCGGGGGCAGGGAGACCCAGTACTTC. Its translation is CASSFPLSGGRETQYF.

This clonotype was seen only a few times. This sequence joins TRBV5-1 and TRBJ1-6; possibly TRBD1 for D (5 bases). Per germline, CDR1 SGHRS and CDR2 YFSETQ. The CDR3 is 14 residues long. Between the trimmed V and J ends, which lost 0 bases and 9 bases, there was a span of 10 bases. In nucleotides, the CDR3 is TGCGCCAGCAGCTTGGAGTCAGGGAGTTCACCCCTCCACTTT. Protein: CASSLESGSSPLHF. The whole variable domain, remainder taken from reference TRBV5-1 and TRBJ1-6, is KAGVTQTPRYLIKTRGQQVTLSCSPISGHRSVSWYQQTPGQGLQFLFEYFSETQRNKGNFPGRFSGRQFSNSRSEMNVSTLELGDSALYLCASSLESGSSPLHFGNGTRLTVT.

The chain combines TRBV5-1 with TRBJ2-3; 8 bases fit TRBD2. With 0 bases clipped from V and 2 bases from J, the junction kept 5 bases outside the gene matches. The CDR3 runs to 16 residues. Per the germline V gene, CDR1 is SGHRS and CDR2 is YFSETQ. The CDR3 coding sequence is TGCGCCAGCAGCTTGGCGAGCGGGGGAGTCACAGATACGCAGTATTTT. Its protein is CASSLASGGVTDTQYF.

J is TRBJ2-2 and V is TRBV24-1; tentatively, D is TRBD1 (6 bases). V lost 7 bases and J lost 2, with 13 bases in between. CDR3 length: 15 residues. CDR1 KGHDR and CDR2 SFDVKD come from the germline V gene. CDR3 sequence: CATRNGQSNTGELFF. The DNA of the CDR3 is TGTGCCACCAGGAATGGACAGTCCAACACCGGGGAGCTGTTTTTT.

This clonotype was seen only a few times. The V call is TRBV7-9, the J call TRBJ1-1; D is unresolved. CDR1 and CDR2 from the germline V gene are SEHNR and FQNEAQ (reference sequence). The CDR3 sequence is 11 residues long. The V end lost 5 bases, the J end lost 5 bases, and 6 bases lay between the germline ends. CDR3: CASSPKTEAFF. The DNA for the CDR3 is TGTGCCAGCAGCCCCAAGACTGAAGCTTTCTTT.

The chain links TRBV6-5 to TRBJ2-1, with D possibly matching TRBD2 (5 bases). The V gene's germline CDR1 is MNHEY and CDR2 SVGAGI. V lost 2 bases and J lost 2, with 13 bases in between. This CDR3 is built from 16 residues. The CDR3 region is CASSYGWLATYNEQFF. The CDR3 DNA reads as TGTGCCAGCAGTTACGGTTGGCTAGCAACCTACAATGAGCAGTTCTTC.

This clonotype appeared a few times. The chain joins TRBV7-8 to TRBJ2-7; 7 positions match TRBD1. This CDR3 is 16 amino acids long. CDR1 and CDR2 (germline): SGHVS, FQNEAQ. V lost 1 base and J lost 5; bases outside the gene matches: 11. CDR3 sequence: CASSLDGRGYAHEQYV. CDR3 nucleotide sequence: TGTGCCAGCAGCTTAGATGGCAGGGGGTACGCGCACGAGCAGTACGTC.

Only a few counts were recorded for this clonotype. The chain links TRBV18 to TRBJ2-1; a weak D match, TRBD2 (5 bases). CDR3 length: 13 residues. Trimming took off 1 base at V and 7 bases at J, with 8 bases between the two ends. CDR1 is KGHSH, CDR2 LQKENI, per germline. CDR3 loop: CASSPRTGNEQFF. The CDR3 DNA sequence: TGTGCCAGCTCACCACGGACTGGAAATGAGCAGTTCTTC. Full variable domain (rest looked up from reference TRBV18 and TRBJ2-1): NAGVMQNPRHLVRRRGQEARLRCSPMKGHSHVYWYRQLPEEGLKFMVYLQKENIIDESGMPKERFSAEFPKEGPSILRIQQVVRGDSAAYFCASSPRTGNEQFFGPGTRLTVL.

This clonotype was counted a few times. This chain links TRBV7-2 with TRBJ2-5; 8 nucleotides match TRBD2. J was trimmed by 7 bases and V by 3 bases; bases with no gene match: 10. This CDR3 has 15 residues. Germline V gene data show CDR1 as SGHTA and CDR2 as FQGNSA. The CDR3 spells CASSFPTRGGGTQYF. The CDR3 region has the DNA TGTGCCAGCAGCTTTCCCACACGGGGGGGCGGGACCCAGTACTTC.

The CDR3 protein is CSGGGPAEAFF. The CDR3 DNA reads TGCAGCGGCGGGGGCCCCGCTGAAGCTTTCTTT. V usage is TRBV29-1 and J usage is TRBJ1-1, with TRBD1 as a possible D gene (6 bases). In germline, CDR1 is SQVTM, CDR2 ANQGSEA. The V and J ends lost 7 bases and 6 bases respectively, with 12 bases between them. This CDR3 spans 11 amino acids.

This clonotype was seen a handful of times. The rearrangement joins TRBV20-1 to TRBJ1-5, with 11 bases matching TRBD1. Germline V lookup: CDR1 DFQATT, CDR2 SNEGSKA (reference sequence). Losses at the gene ends were 6 bases for V and 6 bases for J; bases not matched to a gene: 10. This CDR3 spans 15 amino acids. The CDR3 spells CSASRTGGAGQPQHF. As DNA, the CDR3 is TGCAGTGCCTCTAGGACAGGGGGCGCGGGTCAGCCCCAGCATTTT.

This clonotype was found a few times. This chain links TRBV14 with TRBJ2-7; the D is unclear. CDR1 and CDR2 (germline): SGHDN, FVKESK. The length of the CDR3 is 14 residues. Trimming removed 11 bases from V and 5 bases from J, with 22 bases in between. The CDR3 region has the DNA TGTGCCTTTAAATCTAGGGTGACCCGCCACGAGCAGTACGTC. It yields the protein CAFKSRVTRHEQYV.

This clonotype has more than one count but fewer than ten. CDR3 residues: CASSLATTGLNEKLFF. The CDR3 DNA follows: TGTGCCAGCAGCTTAGCGACGACAGGACTAAATGAAAAACTGTTTTTT. The chain combines TRBV7-9 with TRBJ1-4, with D perhaps matching TRBD1 (6 bases). This CDR3 has 16 amino acids. Per germline, CDR1 SEHNR and CDR2 FQNEAQ (reference sequence). With 0 bases removed from V and 5 bases from J, the gap between germline ends came to 13 bases.

The chain combines TRBV7-3 with TRBJ2-3; 8 bases map to TRBD1. CDR1 is SGHTA and CDR2 is FQGTGA in the germline V gene. The junction had 7 bases not matched to a gene; V was cut back by 1 base and J by 1 base. The CDR3 runs to 17 residues. In DNA, the CDR3 is TGTGCCAGCAGCTTAAACGTGGACAGGGCTCGCACAGATACGCAGTATTTT. Its translation: CASSLNVDRARTDTQYF.

This clonotype showed up just a few times. CDR3 bases: TGTGCCAGCAGCTTAAGGGGGCCCAACTATGGCTACACCTTC. It is translated as CASSLRGPNYGYTF. This chain connects TRBV5-4 to TRBJ1-2; 7 positions agree with TRBD1. The CDR3 has 14 amino acids. Looked up from germline, CDR1 is SGHNT and CDR2 is YYREEE (reference sequence). Trimming cost V 2 bases and J 2 bases; bases outside gene matches: 3.